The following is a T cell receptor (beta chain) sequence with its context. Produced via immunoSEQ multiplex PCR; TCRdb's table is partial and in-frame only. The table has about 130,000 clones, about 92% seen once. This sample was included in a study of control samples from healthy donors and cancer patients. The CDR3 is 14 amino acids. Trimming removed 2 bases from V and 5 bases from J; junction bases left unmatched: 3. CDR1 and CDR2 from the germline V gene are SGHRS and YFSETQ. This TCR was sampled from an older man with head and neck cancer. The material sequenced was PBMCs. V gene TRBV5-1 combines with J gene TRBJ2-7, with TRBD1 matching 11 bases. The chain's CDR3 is CASSFGTGGNEQYF. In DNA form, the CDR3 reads TGCGCCAGCAGCTTCGGGACAGGGGGAAACGAGCAGTACTTC.